What follows are 32 T cell receptor beta chains derived from one specimen sequenced in a study of sequential checkpoint blockade in melanoma (dated by TCRdb to 2018 to 2020). The library relied on the immunoSEQ multiplex PCR assay. Not all clones reach the TCRdb copy of this immuneACCESS table, which keeps in-frame sequences only. Checked studies attribute under half of the gap to unresolved V genes and leave the rest unexplained. This sample gives roughly 30,000 clones in total; approximately 83% of them show up just once. Together, the top ten hold about 15% of the sample. The treatment or condition label, read with the paper, signifies: randomized to nivolumab then ipilimumab (arm A) or the reverse (arm B). The sample in question was CD8+ T cells sorted from blood (inferred from file names), obtained from a patient given nivolumab and ipilimumab in sequence. The origin of the receptors is a human donor with melanoma.

The rearrangement uses TRBV7-9 and TRBJ2-2; 9 bases agree with TRBD2. The V segment lost 2 bases and the J segment 4 bases; nucleotides outside the gene matches: 5. This CDR3 is built from 16 residues. Looked up from germline, CDR1 is SEHNR and CDR2 is FQNEAQ (reference sequence). CDR3 sequence reads: CASSLLAGLSTGELFF. The CDR3 bases are TGTGCCAGCAGCTTACTAGCGGGGTTGAGCACCGGGGAGCTGTTTTTT.

This clone has just a few counts. The rearrangement links TRBV14 to TRBJ2-3; 8 nucleotides match TRBD1. V was pared by 4 bases and J by 6 bases, with 15 bases of the junction left unmatched. CDR1 and CDR2 from the germline V gene are SGHDN and FVKESK. This CDR3 is 17 amino acids long. CDR3 coding DNA: TGTGCCAGCAGCCCACGACGGACAGGGTCTTCTCGGGATACGCAGTATTTT. Protein product: CASSPRRTGSSRDTQYF.

The chain employs TRBV4-3 and TRBJ2-7; no reliable D call. This CDR3 spans 15 amino acids. Per germline, CDR1 LGHNA and CDR2 YSLEER. Trimming pared 1 base from V and 2 bases from J, leaving 12 bases between. This CDR3 reads CASSQGRRLAYEQYF. In nucleotides, the CDR3 is TGCGCCAGCAGCCAAGGAAGGAGACTTGCCTACGAGCAGTACTTC.

The rearrangement uses TRBV27 and TRBJ1-1, with a tentative D call TRBD1 (6 bases). Looked up from germline, CDR1 is MNHEY and CDR2 is SMNVEV (reference sequence). The germline V and J ends were trimmed by 6 bases and 8 bases, with 13 bases remaining between them. CDR3 size: 12 residues. The CDR3 loop is CASSPTGSEAFF. For the CDR3, the DNA is TGTGCCAGCAGCCCAACAGGGTCCGAAGCTTTCTTT.

The J gene is TRBJ1-1, the V gene TRBV5-4, with 7 bases that match TRBD1. V dropped 0 bases and J dropped 3; count of bases not matched to a gene: 2. The CDR3 sequence is 14 residues long. Germline V lookup: CDR1 SGHNT, CDR2 YYREEE (reference sequence). The CDR3 bases are TGTGCCAGCAGCTTGGTGGGGACAGACACTGAAGCTTTCTTT. Protein: CASSLVGTDTEAFF.

This clone appeared once. The V call is TRBV9, the J call TRBJ2-3, with D perhaps TRBD2 (7 bases). Germline CDR1 reads SGDLS; CDR2 reads YYNGEE. This CDR3 comprises 14 residues. V was clipped by 0 bases and J by 5 bases, with 10 bases between them. The CDR3 loop reads CASSVAGGQDTQYF. CDR3 nucleotide sequence: TGTGCCAGCAGCGTAGCGGGGGGACAAGATACGCAGTATTTT.

Remarks on this clone: Since no conserved phenylalanine or tryptophan closes the CDR3, a read error is the likely cause. The DNA is omitted, as the CDR3 cannot be located on it reliably, and the CDR3 follows TCRdb's listing. The chain carries TRBV6-5 and TRBJ1-2. Germline values: CDR1 MNHEY, CDR2 SVGAGI. Counting both end residues, the CDR3 totals 12 amino acids. This CDR3 reads CATKKRDGPGDV.

The chain joins TRBV5-6 to TRBJ2-5; D is undetermined. This CDR3 is built from 13 residues. V was cut by 2 bases and J by 2 bases, with 7 bases left in between. The germline CDR1 and CDR2 sequences are SGHDT and YYEEEE. The CDR3 bases are TGTGCCAGCAGCTTTCCAGCGCAAGAGACCCAGTACTTC. It translates to CASSFPAQETQYF.

Notes on this clone: The junction does not match germline at one end; this may be a read error. The chain recombines TRBV15 with TRBJ1-6; the match to TRBD1 covers 7 bases. This CDR3 comprises 15 residues. CDR1 LNHNV and CDR2 YYDKDF come from the germline V gene (reference sequence). The chain's CDR3 is CATSTTGLADSPFHF. The CDR3 DNA is TGTGCCACCAGCACGACAGGGCTGGCCGATTCACCCTTCCACTTT.

The chain joins TRBV7-3 to TRBJ2-1; 7 bases agree with TRBD2. V shed 5 bases and J 10 bases; nucleotides not matched to a gene: 14. This CDR3 region has 15 residues. Germline V gene sequence: CDR1 SGHTA, CDR2 FQGTGA. The CDR3 reads CASSPHGLADREQFF. CDR3 DNA sequence: TGTGCCAGCAGCCCCCACGGGCTAGCGGATAGAGAGCAGTTCTTC.

The rearrangement links TRBV5-4 to TRBJ2-7; 9 bases agree with TRBD2. The V gene's germline CDR1 is SGHNT and CDR2 YYREEE (reference sequence). The CDR3 loop spans 16 amino acids. V shed 4 bases and J 0 bases; nucleotides not matched to a gene: 8. DNA of the CDR3: TGTGCCAGCAGCCAAGAAGCGACTAGCGGCTCCTACGAGCAGTACTTC. Translated: CASSQEATSGSYEQYF.

This clone was recorded only once. The chain links TRBV6-5 to TRBJ1-1; 10 bases map to TRBD1. The CDR3 has 14 residues. The germline gives CDR1 MNHEY, CDR2 SVGAGI. Trimming took 9 bases from V and 6 from J; bases not matched to a gene: 10. The CDR3 DNA reads TGTGCCAGTGGTCTGGGACAGGGGAAGCCTGAAGCTTTCTTT. It yields the protein CASGLGQGKPEAFF.

The chain has TRBV5-1 and TRBJ1-2; 7 bases align to TRBD1. With 4 bases clipped from V and 7 bases from J, the junction kept 10 bases outside the gene matches. This CDR3 has 14 amino acids. Germline V gene lookup returns CDR1 SGHRS and CDR2 YFSETQ. Here the CDR3 DNA reads TGCGCCAGCAGCAACCGACAGGGAGGAAGTGGCTACACCTTC. It codes for CASSNRQGGSGYTF.

The chain recombines TRBV4-1 with TRBJ1-5; D gene uncertain. V lost 0 bases, J lost 6 bases, and 6 bases lay in between. This CDR3 is 13 amino acids long. CDR1 MGHRA and CDR2 YSYEKL come from the germline V gene. The CDR3 is CASSQDGGQPQHF. In nucleotides, the CDR3 is TGCGCCAGCAGCCAAGATGGAGGTCAGCCCCAGCATTTT.

This clone was detected once. The rearrangement joins TRBV27 to TRBJ2-4, with a tentative D call TRBD2 (6 bases). Between the trimmed V and J ends, which lost 6 bases and 0 bases, there was a span of 9 bases. Germline V gene lookup returns CDR1 MNHEY and CDR2 SMNVEV (reference sequence). The CDR3 spans 14 residues. In nucleotides, the CDR3 is TGTGCCAGCAGACTAGCTGTAGCCAAAAACATTCAGTACTTC. It encodes CASRLAVAKNIQYF.

V gene TRBV27 combines with J gene TRBJ2-7; 8 positions match TRBD2. The CDR3 runs 15 residues. After removal of 8 bases from V and 6 bases from J, the junction contained 15 bases not matched to a gene. The V gene's germline CDR1 is MNHEY and CDR2 SMNVEV (reference sequence). The CDR3 nucleotides read TGTGCCAGCGCCTATCAAGCGGGGGCCCCGGGCGAGCAGTACTTC. The encoded protein is CASAYQAGAPGEQYF.

The CDR3 region has the DNA TGTGCCAGCAGAAAGACAGAGAACACTGAAGCTTTCTTT. This codes for CASRKTENTEAFF. This chain links TRBV7-9 with TRBJ1-1, with a tentative D call TRBD1 (5 bases). The CDR3 is 13 residues long. The germline gives CDR1 SEHNR, CDR2 FQNEAQ (reference sequence). V dropped 6 bases and J dropped 1 base, with 9 bases sitting between them. Variable domain in full (rest from reference TRBV7-9 and TRBJ1-1): DTGVSQNPRHKITKRGQNVTFRCDPISEHNRLYWYRQTLGQGPEFLTYFQNEAQLEKSRLLSDRFSAERPKGSFSTLEIQRTEQGDSAMYLCASRKTENTEAFFGQGTRLTVV.

V and J are TRBV4-1 and TRBJ2-2, with TRBD2 identical over 7 bases. The junction had 2 bases not matched to a gene; V was cut back by 4 bases and J by 6 bases. This CDR3 spans 13 amino acids. Germline CDR1 MGHRA, CDR2 YSYEKL. DNA of the CDR3: TGCGCCAGCAGCCCTGCGGGGGCCGGGGAGCTGTTTTTT. This translates into CASSPAGAGELFF.

This rearrangement joins TRBV4-3 to TRBJ2-7; 11 bases agree with TRBD2. This CDR3 has 17 amino acids. Germline values: CDR1 LGHNA, CDR2 YSLEER. The V segment lost 1 base and the J segment 6 bases; nucleotides outside the gene matches: 11. The DNA of the CDR3 is TGCGCCAGCAGCCAAGGGGTAGCGGGAGGGCTATCTGTCGAGCAGTACTTC. As protein: CASSQGVAGGLSVEQYF.

The chain combines TRBV19 with TRBJ2-7; D uncertain. The V end lost 1 base, the J end lost 3 bases, and 7 bases lay between the germline ends. The CDR3 length is 13 residues. Germline-derived CDR1 and CDR2 are LNHDA and SQIVND (reference sequence). CDR3 residues: CASSIVPGYEQYF. In DNA, the CDR3 is TGTGCCAGTAGTATAGTTCCGGGCTACGAGCAGTACTTC.

The V call is TRBV7-8, the J call TRBJ2-2, with D possibly being TRBD2 (7 bases). V was cut by 4 bases and J by 3 bases, with 9 bases left in between. Germline V gives CDR1 SGHVS, CDR2 FQNEAQ. This CDR3 contains 14 residues. The chain's CDR3 is CASSWEGDTGELFF. The DNA of the CDR3 is TGTGCCAGCAGCTGGGAGGGGGACACCGGGGAGCTGTTTTTT.

V gene TRBV4-1 combines with J gene TRBJ1-2, with no clear D. The germline V gene has CDR1 MGHRA and CDR2 YSYEKL. The CDR3 extends over 13 amino acids. Trimming cost V 4 bases and J 8 bases, with 14 bases left between them. CDR3 region: CASSPSGPGGYTF. DNA for the CDR3: TGCGCCAGCAGCCCGAGCGGCCCGGGGGGCTACACCTTC.

The V gene is TRBV6-5, the J gene TRBJ2-7, with D maybe TRBD2 (5 bases). This CDR3 spans 14 amino acids. CDR1 is MNHEY, CDR2 SVGAGI, per germline. The V gene lost 6 bases and the J gene lost 3 bases, with 15 bases spanning the gap. CDR3 in amino acids: CASSPSGSYYEQYF. In DNA, the CDR3 is TGTGCCAGCAGCCCTTCGGGGAGCTACTACGAGCAGTACTTC.

This chain connects TRBV5-8 to TRBJ2-1; 9 bases match TRBD2. This CDR3 region has 15 residues. Trimming at V came to 4 bases and at J to 2 bases, leaving 4 bases not matched to a gene. Germline V gene data show CDR1 as SGHTS and CDR2 as YDEGEE. The CDR3 DNA is TGTGCCAGCAGCGACGGGACTAGCCCCTACAATGAGCAGTTCTTC. It is translated as CASSDGTSPYNEQFF.

The rearrangement uses TRBV4-1 and TRBJ2-1, with TRBD2 identical over 14 bases. The CDR3 covers 16 residues. The germline CDR1 and CDR2 sequences are MGHRA and YSYEKL. V lost 2 bases and J lost 11; bases outside the gene matches: 8. The CDR3 is CASSQPPGLAGDQQFF. The CDR3 coding sequence is TGCGCCAGCAGCCAACCTCCGGGACTAGCGGGGGATCAGCAGTTCTTC.

The CDR3 sequence: CASSYTLTLAGDEQFF. CDR3 coding DNA: TGTGCCAGCAGCTATACCCTCACCCTAGCGGGAGATGAGCAGTTCTTC. The chain is built from TRBV5-6 and TRBJ2-1, with 10 bases aligning to TRBD2. Germline assignment: CDR1 SGHDT and CDR2 YYEEEE. This CDR3 region has 16 residues. V lost 3 bases and J lost 8; bases outside the gene matches: 11.

The chain combines TRBV5-8 with TRBJ1-3, with 7 nucleotides matching TRBD1. Germline V CDR1 and CDR2: SGHTS, YDEGEE. The CDR3 spans 15 residues. V lost 5 bases to trimming and J lost 0 bases; unmatched junction nucleotides: 5. CDR3 sequence: CASSPDRSSGNTIYF. The CDR3, as DNA: TGTGCCAGCAGTCCGGACAGGAGCTCTGGAAACACCATATATTTT.

The chain recombines TRBV11-2 with TRBJ1-3, with 7 bases lining up with TRBD1. CDR3 length: 15 residues. Germline trimming cut 3 bases from V and 0 bases from J; bases unmatched to any gene: 2. CDR1 and CDR2 (germline): SGHAT, FQNNGV. CDR3 bases: TGTGCCAGCAGCTTCCGACAGGGCTCTGGAAACACCATATATTTT. Translated: CASSFRQGSGNTIYF.

The rearrangement uses TRBV29-1 and TRBJ1-2; 8 positions match TRBD1. Germline CDR1 SQVTM, CDR2 ANQGSEA. J was trimmed by 2 bases and V by 6 bases; bases with no gene match: 8. The length of the CDR3 is 14 residues. The CDR3 region has the DNA TGCAGCGTACGGACAGGGTTAGACAACTATGGCTACACCTTC. Protein: CSVRTGLDNYGYTF.

The chain carries TRBV6-4 and TRBJ2-3, with TRBD2 matching over 9 bases. Germline values: CDR1 MRHNA, CDR2 SNTAGT. V trimming: 6 bases; J trimming: 0 bases; junction bases outside the gene matches: 10. The CDR3 length is 17 residues. For the CDR3, the DNA is TGTGCCAGCAGATCTAGCGGGGAGTTCTCTAGCACAGATACGCAGTATTTT. Amino acids: CASRSSGEFSSTDTQYF.

This rearrangement joins TRBV27 to TRBJ1-2, with a weak D call TRBD1 (6 bases). The germline CDR1 and CDR2 sequences are MNHEY and SMNVEV (reference sequence). V was shortened by 7 bases and J by 8 bases, with 17 bases between the two germline ends. CDR3 length: 13 residues. The CDR3 bases are TGTGCCAGCAAAATGGGGGTCACAGGGGGCTACACCTTC. Translated, it gives CASKMGVTGGYTF.

The table lists this clone with a few counts. The rearrangement links TRBV7-9 to TRBJ1-2; D is uncertain. This CDR3 spans 15 amino acids. V lost 4 bases, J lost 4 bases, and 16 bases lay in between. Germline V gives CDR1 SEHNR, CDR2 FQNEAQ (reference sequence). The CDR3 DNA follows: TGTGCCAGCAGCTCGCCTGGTGCGTCCTCCTATGGCTACACCTTC. Its protein product is CASSSPGASSYGYTF.